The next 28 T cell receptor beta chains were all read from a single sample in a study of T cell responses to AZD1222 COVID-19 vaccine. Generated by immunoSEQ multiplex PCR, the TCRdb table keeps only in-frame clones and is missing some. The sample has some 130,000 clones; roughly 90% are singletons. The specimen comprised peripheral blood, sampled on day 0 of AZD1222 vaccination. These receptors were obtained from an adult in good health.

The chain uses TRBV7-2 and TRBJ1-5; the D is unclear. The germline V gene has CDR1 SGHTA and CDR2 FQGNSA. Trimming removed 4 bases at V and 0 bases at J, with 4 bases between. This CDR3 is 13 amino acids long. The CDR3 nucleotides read TGTGCCAGCAGCTCGGGTAGCAATCAGCCCCAGCATTTT. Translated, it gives CASSSGSNQPQHF.

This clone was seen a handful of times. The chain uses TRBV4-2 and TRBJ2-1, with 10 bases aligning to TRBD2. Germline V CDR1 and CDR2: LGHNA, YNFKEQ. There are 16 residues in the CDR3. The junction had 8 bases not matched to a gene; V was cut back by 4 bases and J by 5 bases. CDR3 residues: CASSRRAGGQDNEQFF. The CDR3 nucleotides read TGTGCCAGCAGCCGACGAGCGGGGGGGCAAGACAATGAGCAGTTCTTC.

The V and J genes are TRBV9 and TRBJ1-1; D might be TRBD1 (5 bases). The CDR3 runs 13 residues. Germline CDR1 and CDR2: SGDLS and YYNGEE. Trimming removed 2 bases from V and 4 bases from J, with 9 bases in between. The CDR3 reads CASSVFQGTEAFF. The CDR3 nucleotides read TGTGCCAGCAGCGTCTTCCAGGGCACTGAAGCTTTCTTT. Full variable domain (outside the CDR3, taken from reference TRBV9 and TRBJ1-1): DSGVTQTPKHLITATGQRVTLRCSPRSGDLSVYWYQQSLDQGLQFLIQYYNGEERAKGNILERFSAQQFPDLHSELNLSSLELGDSALYFCASSVFQGTEAFFGQGTRLTVV.

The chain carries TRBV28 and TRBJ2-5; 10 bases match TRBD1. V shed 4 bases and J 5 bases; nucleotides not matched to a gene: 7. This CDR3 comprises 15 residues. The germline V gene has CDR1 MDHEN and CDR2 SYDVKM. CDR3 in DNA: TGTGCCAGCAGTTCCTTAGGACAGGGGGTTGAGACCCAGTACTTC. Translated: CASSSLGQGVETQYF.

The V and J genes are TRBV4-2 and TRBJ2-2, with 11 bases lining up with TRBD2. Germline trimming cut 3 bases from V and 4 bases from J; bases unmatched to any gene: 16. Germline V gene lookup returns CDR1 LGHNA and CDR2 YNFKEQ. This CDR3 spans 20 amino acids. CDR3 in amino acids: CASSQRVRFPSGGSTGELFF. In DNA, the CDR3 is TGTGCCAGCAGCCAGCGAGTAAGGTTTCCTAGCGGGGGGAGCACCGGGGAGCTGTTTTTT.

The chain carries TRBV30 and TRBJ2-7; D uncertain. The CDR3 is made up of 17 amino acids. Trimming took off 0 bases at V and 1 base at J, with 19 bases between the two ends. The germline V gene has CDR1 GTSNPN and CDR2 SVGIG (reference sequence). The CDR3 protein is CAWSVRPLGRDSYEQYF. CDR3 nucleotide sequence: TGTGCCTGGAGTGTTCGGCCCCTAGGAAGAGATTCCTACGAGCAGTACTTC.

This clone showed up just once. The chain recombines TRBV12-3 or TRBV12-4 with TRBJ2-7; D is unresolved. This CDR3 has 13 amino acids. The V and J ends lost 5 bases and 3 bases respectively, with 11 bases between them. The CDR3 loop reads CASSLGRDYEQYF. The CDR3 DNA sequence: TGTGCCAGCAGTCTCGGACGCGACTACGAGCAGTACTTC.

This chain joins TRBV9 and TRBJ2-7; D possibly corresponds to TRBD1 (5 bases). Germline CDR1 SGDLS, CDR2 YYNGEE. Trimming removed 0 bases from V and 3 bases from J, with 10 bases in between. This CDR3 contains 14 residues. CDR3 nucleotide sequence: TGTGCCAGCAGCGTAGCTTCCCAGGGCTACGAGCAGTACTTC. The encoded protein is CASSVASQGYEQYF.

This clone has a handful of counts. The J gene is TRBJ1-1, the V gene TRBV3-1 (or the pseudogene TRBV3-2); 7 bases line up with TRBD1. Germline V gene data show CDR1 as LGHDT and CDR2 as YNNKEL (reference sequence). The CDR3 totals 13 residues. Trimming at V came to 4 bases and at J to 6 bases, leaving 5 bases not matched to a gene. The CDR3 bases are TGTGCCAGCAGCCCTGGGACAGCCCCTGAAGCTTTCTTT. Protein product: CASSPGTAPEAFF.

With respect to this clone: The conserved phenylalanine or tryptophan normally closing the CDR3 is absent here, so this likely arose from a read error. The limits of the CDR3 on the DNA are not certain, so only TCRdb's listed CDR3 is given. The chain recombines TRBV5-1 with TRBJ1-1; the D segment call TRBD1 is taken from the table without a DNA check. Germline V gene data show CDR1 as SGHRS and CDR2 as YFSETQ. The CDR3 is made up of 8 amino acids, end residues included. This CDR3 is CASSLEGV.

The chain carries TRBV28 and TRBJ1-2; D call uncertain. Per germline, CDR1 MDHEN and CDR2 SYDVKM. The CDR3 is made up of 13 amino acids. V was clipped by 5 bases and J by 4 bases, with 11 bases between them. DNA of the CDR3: TGTGCCAGCAGTCTCTCGGGGATCTATGGCTACACCTTC. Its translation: CASSLSGIYGYTF.

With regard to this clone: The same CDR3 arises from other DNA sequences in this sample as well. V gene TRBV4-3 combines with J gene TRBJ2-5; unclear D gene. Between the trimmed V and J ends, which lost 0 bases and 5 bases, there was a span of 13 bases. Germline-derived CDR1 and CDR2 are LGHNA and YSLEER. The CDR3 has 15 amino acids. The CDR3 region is CASSQDVGPRETQYF. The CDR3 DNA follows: TGCGCCAGCAGCCAAGATGTGGGTCCTAGGGAGACCCAGTACTTC.

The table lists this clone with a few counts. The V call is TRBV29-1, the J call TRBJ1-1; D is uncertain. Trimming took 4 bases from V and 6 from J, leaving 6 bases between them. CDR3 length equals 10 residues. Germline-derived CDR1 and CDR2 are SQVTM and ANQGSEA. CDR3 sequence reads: CSVGYPEAFF. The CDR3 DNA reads TGCAGCGTTGGGTACCCTGAAGCTTTCTTT. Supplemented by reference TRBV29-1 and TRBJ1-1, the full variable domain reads SAVISQKPSRDICQRGTSLTIQCQVDSQVTMMFWYRQQPGQSLTLIATANQGSEATYESGFVIDKFPISRPNLTFSTLTVSNMSPEDSSIYLCSVGYPEAFFGQGTRLTVV.

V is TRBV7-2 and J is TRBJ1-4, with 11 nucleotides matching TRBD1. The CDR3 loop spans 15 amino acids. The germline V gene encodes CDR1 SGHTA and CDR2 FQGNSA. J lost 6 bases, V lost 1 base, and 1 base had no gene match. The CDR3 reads CASSLGDRGYEKLFF. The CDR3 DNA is TGTGCCAGCAGCTTAGGGGACAGGGGGTATGAAAAACTGTTTTTT.

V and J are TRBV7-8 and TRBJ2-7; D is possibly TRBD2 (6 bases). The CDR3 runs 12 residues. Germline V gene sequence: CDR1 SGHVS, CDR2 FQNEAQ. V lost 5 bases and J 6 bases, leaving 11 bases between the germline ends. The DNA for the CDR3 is TGTGCCAGCAGCCCCAGAGCGGGCGAGCAGTACTTC. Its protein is CASSPRAGEQYF.

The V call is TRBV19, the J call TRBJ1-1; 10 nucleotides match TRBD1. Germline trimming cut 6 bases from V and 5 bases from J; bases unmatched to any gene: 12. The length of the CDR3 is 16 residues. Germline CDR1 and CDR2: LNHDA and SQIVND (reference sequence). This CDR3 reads CASRTQGTGARTEAFF. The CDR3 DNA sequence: TGTGCCAGTAGAACGCAGGGGACAGGGGCAAGAACTGAAGCTTTCTTT.

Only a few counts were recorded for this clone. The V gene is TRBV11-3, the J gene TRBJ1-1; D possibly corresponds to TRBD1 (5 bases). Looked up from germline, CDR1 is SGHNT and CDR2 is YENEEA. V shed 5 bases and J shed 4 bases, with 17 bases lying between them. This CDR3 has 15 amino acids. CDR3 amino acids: CASSLDSSPITEAFF. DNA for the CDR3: TGTGCCAGCAGCCTCGACAGCTCTCCGATCACTGAAGCTTTCTTT.

CDR3 DNA sequence: TGTGCCAGCAGCTTAGGTGGCAGACCGGTTTCAGATACGCAGTATTTT. Its translation: CASSLGGRPVSDTQYF. V usage is TRBV11-2 and J usage is TRBJ2-3, with D unresolved. Per the germline V gene, CDR1 is SGHAT and CDR2 is FQNNGV. The length of the CDR3 is 16 residues. V lost 1 base and J 4 bases, leaving 15 bases between the germline ends. Filled out from reference TRBV11-2 and TRBJ2-3, the complete variable domain reads EAGVAQSPRYKIIEKRQSVAFWCNPISGHATLYWYQQILGQGPKLLIQFQNNGVVDDSQLPKDRFSAERLKGVDSTLKIQPAKLEDSAVYLCASSLGGRPVSDTQYFGPGTRLTVL.

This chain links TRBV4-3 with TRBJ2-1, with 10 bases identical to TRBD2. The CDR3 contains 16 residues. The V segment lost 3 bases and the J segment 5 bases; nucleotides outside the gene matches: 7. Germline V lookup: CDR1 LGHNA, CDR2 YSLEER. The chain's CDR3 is CASSHGSGGTDNEQFF. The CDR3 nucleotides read TGCGCCAGCAGCCATGGTAGCGGGGGGACAGACAATGAGCAGTTCTTC.

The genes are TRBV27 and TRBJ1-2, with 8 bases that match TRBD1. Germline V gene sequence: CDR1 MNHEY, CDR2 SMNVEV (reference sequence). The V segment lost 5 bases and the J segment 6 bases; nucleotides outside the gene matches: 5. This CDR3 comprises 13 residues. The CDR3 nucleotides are TGTGCCAGCAGTCGGACAGGGACGGATGGCTACACCTTC. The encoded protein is CASSRTGTDGYTF.

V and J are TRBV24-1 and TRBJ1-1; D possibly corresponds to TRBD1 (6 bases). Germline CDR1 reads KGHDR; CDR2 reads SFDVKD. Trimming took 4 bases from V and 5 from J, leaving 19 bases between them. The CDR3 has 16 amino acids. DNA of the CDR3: TGTGCCACCAGTGAAGCCGGCGGGGGCGCCCCTACTGAAGCTTTCTTT. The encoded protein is CATSEAGGGAPTEAFF.

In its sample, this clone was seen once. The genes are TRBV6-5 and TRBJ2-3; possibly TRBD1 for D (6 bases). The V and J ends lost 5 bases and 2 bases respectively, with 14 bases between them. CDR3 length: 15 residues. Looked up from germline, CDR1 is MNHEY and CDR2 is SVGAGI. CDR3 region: CASSTGWDTTDTQYF. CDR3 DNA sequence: TGTGCCAGCAGTACGGGGTGGGACACCACAGATACGCAGTATTTT.

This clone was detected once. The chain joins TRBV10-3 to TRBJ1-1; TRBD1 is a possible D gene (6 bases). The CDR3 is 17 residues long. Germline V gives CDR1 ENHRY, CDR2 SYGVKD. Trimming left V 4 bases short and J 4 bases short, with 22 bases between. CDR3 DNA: TGTGCCATCAGTGCCAGAGAGGGCAGGGGATTCGGCACTGAAGCTTTCTTT. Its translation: CAISAREGRGFGTEAFF.

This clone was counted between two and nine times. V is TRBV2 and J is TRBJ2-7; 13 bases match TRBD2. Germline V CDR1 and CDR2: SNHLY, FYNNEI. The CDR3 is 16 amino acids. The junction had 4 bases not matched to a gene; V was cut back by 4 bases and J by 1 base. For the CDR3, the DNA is TGTGCCAGCAGTGGACTAGCGGGGGGACGTTCCTACGAGCAGTACTTC. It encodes CASSGLAGGRSYEQYF.

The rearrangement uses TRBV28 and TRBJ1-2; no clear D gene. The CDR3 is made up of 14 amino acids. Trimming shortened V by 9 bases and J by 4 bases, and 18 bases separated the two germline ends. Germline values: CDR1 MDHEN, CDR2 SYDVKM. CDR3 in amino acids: CASLQGFSGYGYTF. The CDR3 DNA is TGTGCCAGTCTCCAAGGGTTTAGCGGCTATGGCTACACCTTC.

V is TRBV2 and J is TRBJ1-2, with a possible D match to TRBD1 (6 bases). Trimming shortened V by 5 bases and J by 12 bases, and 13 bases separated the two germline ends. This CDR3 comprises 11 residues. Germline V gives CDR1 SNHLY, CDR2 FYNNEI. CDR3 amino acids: CASSIFTGNTF. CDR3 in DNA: TGTGCCAGCAGTATTTTTACAGGGAACACCTTC.

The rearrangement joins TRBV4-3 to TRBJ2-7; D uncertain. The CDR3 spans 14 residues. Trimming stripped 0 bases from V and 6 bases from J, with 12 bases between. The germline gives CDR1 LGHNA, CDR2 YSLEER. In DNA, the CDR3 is TGCGCCAGCAGCCAAGATACCGAGACATCCGAGCAGTACTTC. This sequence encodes CASSQDTETSEQYF.

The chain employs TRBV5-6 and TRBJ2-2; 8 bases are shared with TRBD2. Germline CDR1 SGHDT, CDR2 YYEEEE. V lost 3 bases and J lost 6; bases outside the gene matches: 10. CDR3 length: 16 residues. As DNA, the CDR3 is TGTGCCAGCAGCTGGAGGTTAGCGGGGCCGCCCGGGGAGCTGTTTTTT. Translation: CASSWRLAGPPGELFF.